This entry concerns a single TCR beta chain. Antigen unknown. Other DNA sequences in the same sample also yield this CDR3. This sample stems from a study of neoadjuvant anti-PD-1 for oral cavity cancer. Overall study context: Patients mostly received three to four biweekly nivolumab doses at 3 mg/kg before surgery. Patients without progression got a fourth dose around day 43.

As to time point: after neoadjuvant nivolumab, at surgical resection. These oral cavity squamous cell carcinomas were HPV-negative and locally advanced. Assay used: immunoSEQ multiplex PCR; TCRdb lists only in-frame clones, some missing. The sample has 14,000 or so clones, about two thirds seen once. This CDR3 contains 11 residues. Between the trimmed V and J ends, which lost 6 bases and 1 base, there was a span of 3 bases. Per the germline V gene, CDR1 is SNHLY and CDR2 is FYNNEI. General study findings and limits: Only a few patients per response group were TCR-analyzed; validation needed.

The genes are TRBV2 and TRBJ2-5; D call uncertain. This clonotype was sampled from a person aged 35-79 years with oral cavity squamous cell carcinoma. The sample in question was PBMCs, obtained after nivolumab (anti-PD-1) treatment. Written as DNA, the CDR3 is TGTGCCAGCAGCCCCCAAGAGACCCAGTACTTC. It is translated as CASSPQETQYF. Combining the CDR3 with reference TRBV2 and TRBJ2-5 gives the whole variable domain EPEVTQTPSHQVTQMGQEVILRCVPISNHLYFYWYRQILGQKVEFLVSFYNNEISEKSEIFDDQFSVERPDGSNFTLKIRSTKLEDSAMYFCASSPQETQYFGPGTRLLVL.